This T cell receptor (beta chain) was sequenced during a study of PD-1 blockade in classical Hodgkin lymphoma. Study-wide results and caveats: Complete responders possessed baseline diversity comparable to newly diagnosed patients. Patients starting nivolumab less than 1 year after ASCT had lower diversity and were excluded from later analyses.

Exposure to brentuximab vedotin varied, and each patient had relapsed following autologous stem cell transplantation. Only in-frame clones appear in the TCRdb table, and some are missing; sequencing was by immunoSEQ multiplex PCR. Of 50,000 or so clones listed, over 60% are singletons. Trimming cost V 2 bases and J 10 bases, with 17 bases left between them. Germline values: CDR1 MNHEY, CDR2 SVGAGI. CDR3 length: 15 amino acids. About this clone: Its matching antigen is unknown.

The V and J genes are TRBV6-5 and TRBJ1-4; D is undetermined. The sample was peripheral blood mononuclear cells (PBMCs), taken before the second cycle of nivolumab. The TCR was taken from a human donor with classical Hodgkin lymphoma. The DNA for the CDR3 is TGTGCCAGCAGTTACGGTATCGCCTCTATTGGAAAACTGTTTTTT. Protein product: CASSYGIASIGKLFF.